Listed below are T cell receptor beta chains from one sample, sequenced in a study of CD8 T cells in Susac syndrome. Via MiXCR, TCRdb re-called the immunoSEQ multiplex PCR reads, giving one row per CDR3 protein. The sample lists approximately 190,000 distinct CDR3 sequences, roughly 95% seen once, with 0.075% to 0.1% in the top ten. The sample taken for sequencing was CD4+ T cells from PBMCs. These receptors were taken from a human donor with Susac syndrome. Both conserved end residues are part of each CDR3. A D gene is named only where the DNA matches it firmly. Size is omitted from some rows. Given values are once, few, many or a class for expanded clones.

cdr3_length,d_call,clone_size,v_call,j_call,cdr3_aa,cdr3_nt
16,TRBD2,-,TRBV15,TRBJ2-7,CATSRDQLAGFYEQYF,TGTGCCACCAGCAGAGATCAACTAGCGGGGTTCTACGAGCAGTACTTC
11,-,once,TRBV30,TRBJ2-2,CAWEHTGELFF,TGTGCCTGGGAGCACACCGGGGAGCTGTTTTTT
16,TRBD1,-,TRBV29-1,TRBJ2-1,CSVVITGGQGVGEQFF,TGCAGCGTTGTTATTACTGGGGGACAGGGGGTTGGTGAGCAGTTCTTC
14,-,-,TRBV5-1,TRBJ2-5,CASSSLALQETQYF,TGCGCCAGCAGCTCGCTAGCCCTCCAAGAGACCCAGTACTTC
13,-,-,TRBV7-3,TRBJ1-1,CASSRERSTEAFF,TGTGCCAGCAGCCGAGAACGGTCCACTGAAGCTTTCTTT
12,TRBD1,-,TRBV20-1,TRBJ1-2,CSAEEGQGRYTF,TGCAGTGCAGAGGAAGGACAGGGGCGCTACACCTTC
15,-,-,TRBV7-6,TRBJ2-7,CASSLAAGTNYEQYF,TGTGCCAGCAGCTTAGCGGCGGGGACGAACTACGAGCAGTACTTC
12,TRBD2,-,TRBV20-1,TRBJ2-7,CSASQRGGGQYF,TGCAGTGCAAGCCAGCGGGGGGGCGGGCAGTACTTC
12,-,-,TRBV12-3/TRBV12-4,TRBJ2-1,CASSLGSGEQFF,TGTGCCAGCAGTTTAGGGTCGGGTGAGCAGTTCTTC
15,TRBD2,-,TRBV30,TRBJ2-5,CAWSPGLEAVGTQYF,TGTGCCTGGAGTCCGGGACTAGAGGCGGTCGGGACCCAGTACTTC
14,-,-,TRBV11-2,TRBJ2-4,CASATHLAKNIQYF,TGTGCCAGCGCCACTCATTTAGCCAAAAACATTCAGTACTTC
16,TRBD1,-,TRBV2,TRBJ2-2,CASSSFRDRGAGELFF,TGTGCCAGCAGTTCCTTCCGGGACAGGGGAGCCGGGGAGCTGTTTTTT
18,-,-,TRBV3-1,TRBJ1-2,CASSHGASDSAHNYGYTF,TGTGCCAGCAGCCACGGGGCCTCGGACAGCGCTCATAACTATGGCTACACCTTC
13,-,-,TRBV10-2,TRBJ1-2,CATTGRINYGYTF,TGCGCCACAACCGGTCGGATTAACTATGGCTACACCTTC
13,TRBD1,once,TRBV6-1,TRBJ2-7,CASSGGQGLEQYF,TGTGCCAGCAGTGGGGGACAGGGGCTCGAGCAGTACTTC
19,TRBD2,-,TRBV12-3/TRBV12-4,TRBJ2-2,CASRAGTSGGGLTGGELFF,TGTGCCAGCCGGGCCGGGACTAGCGGGGGGGGTCTGACGGGCGGGGAGCTGTTTTTT
14,-,-,TRBV19,TRBJ1-1,CASANWGMNTEAFF,TGTGCCAGTGCTAATTGGGGCATGAACACTGAAGCTTTCTTT
12,-,-,TRBV5-1,TRBJ2-3,CASSSGIDTQYF,TGCGCCAGCAGCTCAGGGATAGATACGCAGTATTTT
14,-,-,TRBV11-2,TRBJ2-7,CASSALTGSYEQYF,TGTGCCAGCAGCGCCCTTACAGGCTCCTACGAGCAGTACTTC
15,TRBD2,-,TRBV13,TRBJ2-7,CASSLVASGGYEQYF,TGTGCCAGCAGCTTGGTAGCTAGCGGGGGCTACGAGCAGTACTTC
16,TRBD2,-,TRBV28,TRBJ2-1,CASSTGLAEFYNEQFF,TGTGCCAGCAGTACGGGACTAGCGGAATTCTACAATGAGCAGTTCTTC
12,-,-,TRBV29-1,TRBJ1-2,CSVEARLYGYTF,TGCAGCGTTGAAGCCCGCCTCTATGGCTACACCTTC
13,-,-,TRBV30,TRBJ2-5,CAWGTGTQQTQYF,TGTGCCTGGGGTACCGGGACACAGCAGACCCAGTACTTC
13,-,once,TRBV6-6,TRBJ2-5,CASSRRDLETQYF,TGTGCCAGCAGCCGCCGGGATTTGGAGACCCAGTACTTC
14,-,-,TRBV29-1,TRBJ1-5,CSAGAGLGNQPQHF,TGCAGCGCTGGGGCAGGGTTGGGCAATCAGCCCCAGCATTTT
16,TRBD1,-,TRBV4-1,TRBJ1-6,CASSQPRTGVNSPLHF,TGCGCCAGCAGCCAACCCCGGACAGGGGTTAATTCACCCCTCCACTTT
15,TRBD2,once,TRBV5-1,TRBJ2-3,CASSRIRGGTDTQYF,TGCGCCAGCAGCAGAATTCGGGGGGGCACAGATACGCAGTATTTT
15,-,-,TRBV29-1,TRBJ2-1,CSVEGGQGRYNEQFF,TGCAGCGTTGAAGGGGGCCAGGGGAGGTACAATGAGCAGTTCTTC
14,-,-,TRBV18,TRBJ2-3,CASSPDGDTDTQYF,TGTGCCAGCTCACCGGATGGGGACACAGATACGCAGTATTTT
18,TRBD2,-,TRBV4-2,TRBJ2-3,CASSRQLAGGSSTDTQYF,TGTGCCAGCAGCCGACAACTAGCGGGGGGTTCGAGCACAGATACGCAGTATTTT
12,-,once,TRBV27,TRBJ1-2,CASSFRGGGYTF,TGTGCCAGCAGTTTCAGGGGCGGTGGCTACACCTTC
16,TRBD2,-,TRBV6-6,TRBJ2-7,CASSYPTLGEGGEQYF,TGTGCCAGCAGTTACCCGACGCTGGGGGAGGGCGGGGAGCAGTACTTC
14,TRBD1,-,TRBV4-1,TRBJ1-5,CANLDRGFNQPQHF,TGCGCCAACTTGGACAGGGGGTTCAATCAGCCCCAGCATTTT
13,-,-,TRBV23-1,TRBJ2-7,CASGMTEFYEQYF,TGCGCCAGCGGAATGACAGAGTTCTACGAGCAGTACTTC
15,-,-,TRBV12-5,TRBJ2-5,CASGLGDVIQETQYF,TGTGCTAGTGGTTTAGGAGACGTAATCCAAGAGACCCAGTACTTC
17,TRBD1,-,TRBV7-9,TRBJ1-2,CASSPRATGPTTYGYTF,TGTGCCAGCAGCCCCCGGGCGACAGGGCCTACGACCTATGGCTACACCTTC
11,-,-,TRBV30,TRBJ2-3,CAWAESDTQYF,TGTGCCTGGGCTGAGTCAGATACGCAGTATTTT
17,-,-,TRBV28,TRBJ2-2,CASSLLGASANTGELFF,TGTGCCAGCAGTTTATTAGGTGCAAGCGCGAACACCGGGGAGCTGTTTTTT
13,-,-,TRBV29-1,TRBJ1-5,CSVGSGEGQPQHF,TGCAGCGTCGGGTCAGGGGAGGGTCAGCCCCAGCATTTT
13,-,-,TRBV18,TRBJ1-4,CAAKGGLNEKLFF,TGTGCCGCGAAGGGAGGGTTGAATGAAAAACTGTTTTTT
13,-,-,TRBV7-2,TRBJ1-4,CASSSWRVEKLFF,TGTGCCAGCAGCTCCTGGAGGGTTGAAAAACTGTTTTTT
14,TRBD2,-,TRBV30,TRBJ2-3,CAWSVGGGTDTQYF,TGTGCCTGGAGTGTTGGGGGGGGCACAGATACGCAGTATTTT
12,-,-,TRBV14,TRBJ2-3,CASSQGVPRQYF,TGTGCCAGCAGCCAAGGCGTCCCCCGCCAGTATTTT
14,TRBD2,-,TRBV19,TRBJ2-3,CASSIGLAGYTQYF,TGTGCCAGTAGTATTGGGCTAGCGGGCTATACGCAGTATTTT